This T cell receptor (beta chain) was identified during a study of OX40 agonist ivuxolimab in advanced cancers. CDR3 length: 11 amino acids. Looked up from germline, CDR1 is SGHRS and CDR2 is YFSETQ. Trimming pared 3 bases from V and 0 bases from J, leaving 1 base between. Regarding the study as a whole: Expanded clones tended on average to be more numerous among CD8+ T cells than CD4+.

With regard to this clone: Its matching antigen is unknown.

The repertoire was sequenced with immunoSEQ multiplex PCR; TCRdb's copy has only in-frame clones and lacks some. The table shows around 40,000 clones, with 70% to 90% occurring only once. The receptor's source is an adult with an advanced solid tumor such as melanoma, head and neck, liver or kidney cancer. Sequencing was performed on CD4+ or CD8+ T cells sorted from blood, taken in a trial of the OX40 agonist ivuxolimab. The chain has TRBV5-1 and TRBJ2-7, with no clear D. The CDR3 DNA sequence: TGCGCCAGCAGCTCCTCCTACGAGCAGTACTTC. Its translation is CASSSSYEQYF.